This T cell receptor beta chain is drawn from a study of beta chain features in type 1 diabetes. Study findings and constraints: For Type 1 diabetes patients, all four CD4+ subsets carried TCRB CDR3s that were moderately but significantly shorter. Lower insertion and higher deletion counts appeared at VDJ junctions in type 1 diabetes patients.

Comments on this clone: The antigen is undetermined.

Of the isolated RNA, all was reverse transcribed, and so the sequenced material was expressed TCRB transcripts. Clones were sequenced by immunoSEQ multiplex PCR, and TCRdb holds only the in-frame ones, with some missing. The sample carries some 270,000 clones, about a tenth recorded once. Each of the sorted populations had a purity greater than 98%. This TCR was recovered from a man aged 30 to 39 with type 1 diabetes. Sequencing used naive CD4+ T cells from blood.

For the CDR3, the DNA is TGCGCCAGCAGGTTACCGCTGGACAGGGGAACTGGGGAGCTGTTTTTT. This gives the protein CASRLPLDRGTGELFF. The chain has TRBV4-3 and TRBJ2-2, with 9 bases matching TRBD1. Germline V gene lookup returns CDR1 LGHNA and CDR2 YSLEER. The CDR3 totals 16 residues. The V segment lost 6 bases and the J segment 8 bases; nucleotides outside the gene matches: 13.